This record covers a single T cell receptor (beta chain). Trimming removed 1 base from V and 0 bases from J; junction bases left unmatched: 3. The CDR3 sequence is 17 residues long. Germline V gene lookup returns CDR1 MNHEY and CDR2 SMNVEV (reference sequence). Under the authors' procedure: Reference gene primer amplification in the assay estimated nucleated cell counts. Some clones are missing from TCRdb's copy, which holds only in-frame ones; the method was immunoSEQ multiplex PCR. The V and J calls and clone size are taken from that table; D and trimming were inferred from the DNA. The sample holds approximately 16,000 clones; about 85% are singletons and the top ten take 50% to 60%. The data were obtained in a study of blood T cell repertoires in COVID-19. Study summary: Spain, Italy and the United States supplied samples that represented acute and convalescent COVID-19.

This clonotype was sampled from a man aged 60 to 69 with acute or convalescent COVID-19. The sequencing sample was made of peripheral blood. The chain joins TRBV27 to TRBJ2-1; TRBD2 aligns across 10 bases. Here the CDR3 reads CASSLWASGSSYNEQFF. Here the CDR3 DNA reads TGTGCCAGCAGTTTATGGGCTAGCGGGAGCTCCTACAATGAGCAGTTCTTC.